This TCR beta chain appears in the sequencing data of a study of early T cells in non-severe SARS-CoV-2 infection. The TCR library protocol was used to attach unique molecular identifiers. These identifiers were attached to individual cDNA molecules. One entry per CDR3 protein results from TCRdb running MiXCR on the 5' RACE reads. The data hold around 44,000 distinct CDR3 sequences, with roughly 9.8% observed a single time. The ends were cut back, 6 bases at V and 0 bases at J, with 11 bases in the middle. CDR1 and CDR2 from the germline V gene are MDHEN and SYDVKM. CDR3 size: 14 residues. The sequencing sample was made of whole blood. The chain combines TRBV28 with TRBJ1-1, with D tentatively TRBD1 (5 bases). The receptor was derived from an adult who was a healthcare worker with PCR-confirmed SARS-CoV-2 infection or an uninfected control (not recorded which). The CDR3 DNA sequence: TGTGCCAGCAGCCGAGCAGGGTTGAACACTGAAGCTTTCTTT. It translates to CASSRAGLNTEAFF.